The clone carrying this TCR beta chain came up a few times. The target antigen is unknown. The data are from a study of T-cell memory formation after mild COVID-19. Findings and limits, study-wide: Contracting CD4+ clones were located mainly in CM and EM, and CD8+ clones in EMRA. Memory from before infection featured some responding clones, which suggests cross-reactive memory joined. There was a balanced CD4/CD8 profile in clones contracting day 15 to 85, and later expanders leaned CD4+. Second-wave clones with a day 37 peak had unconfirmed SARS-CoV-2 specificity.

TCRdb reprocessed the 5' RACE reads with MiXCR, giving one entry per CDR3 protein. The sample comprises around 200,000 distinct CDR3 sequences, about a fifth of which are singletons, and roughly 23% rests with the top ten. The germline CDR1 and CDR2 sequences are MNHNS and SASEGT. CDR3 length: 15 amino acids. Losses at the gene ends were 0 bases for V and 1 base for J; bases not matched to a gene: 0. The sample was PBMCs or a T cell subset sorted from them (not recorded which). This sequence was found in an adult woman who had mild COVID-19 (a few samples of this study predate the infection). Cell type and time point are not known. The V call is TRBV6-1, the J call TRBJ2-1, with 7 bases fitting TRBD2. CDR3 loop: CASSEAGGSYNEQFF. In DNA form, the CDR3 reads TGTGCCAGCAGTGAAGCGGGGGGGTCCTACAATGAGCAGTTCTTC.